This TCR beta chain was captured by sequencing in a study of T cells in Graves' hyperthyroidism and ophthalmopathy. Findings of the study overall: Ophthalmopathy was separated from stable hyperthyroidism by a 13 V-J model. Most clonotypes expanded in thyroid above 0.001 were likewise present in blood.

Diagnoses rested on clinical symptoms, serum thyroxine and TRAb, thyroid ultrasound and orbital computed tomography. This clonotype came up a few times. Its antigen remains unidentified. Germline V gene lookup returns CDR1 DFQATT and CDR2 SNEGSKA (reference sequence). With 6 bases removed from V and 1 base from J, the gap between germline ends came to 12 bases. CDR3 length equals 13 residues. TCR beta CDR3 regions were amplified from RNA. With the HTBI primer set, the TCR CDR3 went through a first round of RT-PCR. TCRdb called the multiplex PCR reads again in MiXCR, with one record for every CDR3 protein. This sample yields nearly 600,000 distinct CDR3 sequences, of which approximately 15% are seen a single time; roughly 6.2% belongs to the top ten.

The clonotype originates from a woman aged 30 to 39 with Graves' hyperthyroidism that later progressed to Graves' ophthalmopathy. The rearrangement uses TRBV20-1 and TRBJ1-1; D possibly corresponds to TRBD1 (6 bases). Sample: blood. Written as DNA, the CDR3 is TGCAGTGCCCCTGGACAGAAGAACACTGAAGCTTTCTTT. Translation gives CSAPGQKNTEAFF.